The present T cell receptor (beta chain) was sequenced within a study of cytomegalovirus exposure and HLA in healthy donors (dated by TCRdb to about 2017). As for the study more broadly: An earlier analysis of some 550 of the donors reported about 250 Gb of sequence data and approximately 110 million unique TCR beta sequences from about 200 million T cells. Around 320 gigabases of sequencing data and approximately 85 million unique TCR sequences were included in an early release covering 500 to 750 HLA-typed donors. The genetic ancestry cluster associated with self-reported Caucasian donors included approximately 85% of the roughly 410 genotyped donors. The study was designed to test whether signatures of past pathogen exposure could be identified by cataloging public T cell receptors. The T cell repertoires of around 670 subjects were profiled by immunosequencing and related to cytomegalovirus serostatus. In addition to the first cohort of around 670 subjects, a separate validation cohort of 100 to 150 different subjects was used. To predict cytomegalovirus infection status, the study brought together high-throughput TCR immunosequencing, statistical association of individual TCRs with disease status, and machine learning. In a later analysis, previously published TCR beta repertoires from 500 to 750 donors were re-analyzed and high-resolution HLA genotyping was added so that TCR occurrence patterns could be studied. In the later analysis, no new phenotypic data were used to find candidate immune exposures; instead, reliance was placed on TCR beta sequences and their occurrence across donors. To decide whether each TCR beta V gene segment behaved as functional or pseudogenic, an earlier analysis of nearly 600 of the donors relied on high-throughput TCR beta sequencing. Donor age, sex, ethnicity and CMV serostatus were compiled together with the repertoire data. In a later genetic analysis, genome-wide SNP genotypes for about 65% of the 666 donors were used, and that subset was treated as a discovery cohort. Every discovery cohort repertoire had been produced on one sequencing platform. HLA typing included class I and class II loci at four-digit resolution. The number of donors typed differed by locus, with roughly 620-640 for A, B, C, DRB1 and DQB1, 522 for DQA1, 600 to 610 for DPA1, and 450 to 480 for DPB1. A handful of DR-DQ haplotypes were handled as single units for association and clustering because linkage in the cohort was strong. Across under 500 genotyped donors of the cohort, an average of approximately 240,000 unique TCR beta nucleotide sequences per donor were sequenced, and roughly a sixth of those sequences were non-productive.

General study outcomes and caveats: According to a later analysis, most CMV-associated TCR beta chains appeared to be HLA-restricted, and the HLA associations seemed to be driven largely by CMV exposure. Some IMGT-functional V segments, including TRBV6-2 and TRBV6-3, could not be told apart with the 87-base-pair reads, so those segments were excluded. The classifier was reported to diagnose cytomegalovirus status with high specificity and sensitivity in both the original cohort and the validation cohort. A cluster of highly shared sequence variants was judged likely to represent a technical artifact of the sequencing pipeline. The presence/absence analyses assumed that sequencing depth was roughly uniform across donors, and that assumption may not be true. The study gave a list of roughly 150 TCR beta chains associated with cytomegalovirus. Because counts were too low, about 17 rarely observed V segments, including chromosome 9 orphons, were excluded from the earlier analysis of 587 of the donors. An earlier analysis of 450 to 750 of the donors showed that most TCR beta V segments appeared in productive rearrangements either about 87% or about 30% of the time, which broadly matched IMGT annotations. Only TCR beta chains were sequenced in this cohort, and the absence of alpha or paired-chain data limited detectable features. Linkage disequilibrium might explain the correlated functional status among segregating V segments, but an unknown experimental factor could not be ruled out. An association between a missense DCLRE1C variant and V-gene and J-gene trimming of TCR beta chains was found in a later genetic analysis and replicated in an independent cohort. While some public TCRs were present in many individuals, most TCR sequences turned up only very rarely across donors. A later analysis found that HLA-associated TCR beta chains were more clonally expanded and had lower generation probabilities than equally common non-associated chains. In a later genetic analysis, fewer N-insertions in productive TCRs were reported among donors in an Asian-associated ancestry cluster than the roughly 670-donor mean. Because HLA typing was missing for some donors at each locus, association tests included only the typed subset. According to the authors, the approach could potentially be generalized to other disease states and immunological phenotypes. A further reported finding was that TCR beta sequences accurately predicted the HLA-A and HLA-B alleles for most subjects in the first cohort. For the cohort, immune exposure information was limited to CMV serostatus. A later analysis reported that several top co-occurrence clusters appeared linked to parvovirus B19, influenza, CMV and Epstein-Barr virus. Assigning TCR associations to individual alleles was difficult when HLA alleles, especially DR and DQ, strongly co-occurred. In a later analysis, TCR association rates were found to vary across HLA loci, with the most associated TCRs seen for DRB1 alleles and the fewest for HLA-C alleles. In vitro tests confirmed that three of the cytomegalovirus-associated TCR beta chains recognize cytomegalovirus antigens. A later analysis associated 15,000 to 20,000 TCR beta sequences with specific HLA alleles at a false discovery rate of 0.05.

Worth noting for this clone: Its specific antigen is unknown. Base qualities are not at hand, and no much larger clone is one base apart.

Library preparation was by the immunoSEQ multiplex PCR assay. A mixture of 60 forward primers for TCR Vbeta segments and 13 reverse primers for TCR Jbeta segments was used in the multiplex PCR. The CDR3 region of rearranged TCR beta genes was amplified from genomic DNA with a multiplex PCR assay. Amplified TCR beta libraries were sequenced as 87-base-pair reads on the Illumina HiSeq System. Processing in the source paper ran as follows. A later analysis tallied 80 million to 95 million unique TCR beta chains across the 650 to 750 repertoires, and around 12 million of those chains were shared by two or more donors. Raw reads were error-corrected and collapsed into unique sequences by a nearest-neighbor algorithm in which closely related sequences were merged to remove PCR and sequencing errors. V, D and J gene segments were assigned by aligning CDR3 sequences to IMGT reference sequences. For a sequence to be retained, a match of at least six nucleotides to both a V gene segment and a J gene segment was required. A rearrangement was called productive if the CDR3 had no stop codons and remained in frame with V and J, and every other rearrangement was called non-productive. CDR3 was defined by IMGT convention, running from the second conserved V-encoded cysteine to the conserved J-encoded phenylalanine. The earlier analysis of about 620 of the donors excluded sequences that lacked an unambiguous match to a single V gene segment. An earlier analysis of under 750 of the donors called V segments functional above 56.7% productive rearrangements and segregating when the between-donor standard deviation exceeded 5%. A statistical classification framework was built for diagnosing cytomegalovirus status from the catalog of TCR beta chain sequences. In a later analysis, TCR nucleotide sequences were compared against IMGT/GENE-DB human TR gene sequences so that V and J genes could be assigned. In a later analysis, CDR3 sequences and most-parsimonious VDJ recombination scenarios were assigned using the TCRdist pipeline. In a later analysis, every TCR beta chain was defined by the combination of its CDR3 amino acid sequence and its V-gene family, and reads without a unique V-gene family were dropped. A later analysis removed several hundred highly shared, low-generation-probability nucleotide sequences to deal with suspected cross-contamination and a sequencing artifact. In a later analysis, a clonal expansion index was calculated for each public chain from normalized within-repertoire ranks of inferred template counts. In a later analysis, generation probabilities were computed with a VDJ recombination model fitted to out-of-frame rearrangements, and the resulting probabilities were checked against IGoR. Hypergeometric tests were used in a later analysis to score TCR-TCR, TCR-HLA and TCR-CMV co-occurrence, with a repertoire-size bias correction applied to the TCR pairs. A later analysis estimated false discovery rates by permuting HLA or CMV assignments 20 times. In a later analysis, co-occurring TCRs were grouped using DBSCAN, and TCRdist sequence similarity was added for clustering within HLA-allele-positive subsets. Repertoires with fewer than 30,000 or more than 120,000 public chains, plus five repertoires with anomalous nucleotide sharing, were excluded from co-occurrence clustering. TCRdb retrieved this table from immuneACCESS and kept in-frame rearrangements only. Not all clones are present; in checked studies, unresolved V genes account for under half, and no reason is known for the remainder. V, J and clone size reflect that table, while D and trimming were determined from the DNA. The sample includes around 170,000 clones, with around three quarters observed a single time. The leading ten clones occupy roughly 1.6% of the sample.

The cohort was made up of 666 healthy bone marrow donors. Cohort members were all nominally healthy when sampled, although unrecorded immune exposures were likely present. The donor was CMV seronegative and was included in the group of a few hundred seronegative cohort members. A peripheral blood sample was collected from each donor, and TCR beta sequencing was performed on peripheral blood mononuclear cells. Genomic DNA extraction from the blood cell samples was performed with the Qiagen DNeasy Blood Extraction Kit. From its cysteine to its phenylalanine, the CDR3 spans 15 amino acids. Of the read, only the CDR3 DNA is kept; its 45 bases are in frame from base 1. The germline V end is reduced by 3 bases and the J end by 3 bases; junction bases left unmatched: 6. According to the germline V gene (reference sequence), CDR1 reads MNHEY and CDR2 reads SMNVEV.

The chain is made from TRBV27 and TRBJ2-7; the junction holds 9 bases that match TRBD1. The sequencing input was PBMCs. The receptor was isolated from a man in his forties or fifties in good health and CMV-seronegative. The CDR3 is CASSLVPGQGYEQYF. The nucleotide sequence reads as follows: TGTGCCAGCAGTTTGGTCCCGGGACAGGGCTACGAGCAGTACTTC.